These 2 T cell receptor beta chains share one sample of origin, sequenced in a study of sequential checkpoint blockade in melanoma. Noted treatment: randomized to nivolumab then ipilimumab (arm A) or the reverse (arm B). Assay used: immunoSEQ multiplex PCR; TCRdb lists only in-frame clones, some missing. This table has more than 25,000 clones, approximately 80% appearing once. Source: CD8+ T cells sorted from blood (inferred from file names), taken from a patient given nivolumab and ipilimumab in sequence. These receptors were obtained from a human donor with melanoma.

This clone was counted between two and nine times. The chain has TRBV14 and TRBJ1-1, with a tentative D call TRBD1 (6 bases). This CDR3 region has 15 residues. V was cut by 6 bases and J by 0 bases, with 14 bases left in between. Germline V gives CDR1 SGHDN, CDR2 FVKESK. CDR3 residues: CASRPTGQMNTEAFF. CDR3 DNA sequence: TGTGCCAGCAGGCCCACGGGACAAATGAACACTGAAGCTTTCTTT.

The chain employs TRBV5-5 and TRBJ1-3, with 8 bases identical to TRBD1. CDR1 SGHKS and CDR2 YYEKEE come from the germline V gene (reference sequence). With 1 base clipped from V and 0 bases from J, the junction kept 6 bases outside the gene matches. CDR3 size: 17 residues. The CDR3: CASSLTGGQSSGNTIYF. The CDR3 DNA follows: TGTGCCAGCAGCTTGACAGGGGGTCAGAGCTCTGGAAACACCATATATTTT.